A selection of T cell receptor beta chains follows, all from one sample in a study of radiotherapy plus CTLA-4 blockade in lung cancer. The data were produced by immunoSEQ multiplex PCR, yet TCRdb's version contains in-frame clones alone and is incomplete. The sample consists of 90,000 to 100,000 clones, 65% to 85% of them appearing once. The sample here was peripheral blood, taken from a patient treated with radiotherapy plus ipilimumab. All receptors come from a human donor with non-small cell lung cancer who had a partial response to radiotherapy plus ipilimumab. Some clones in this sample may be carry-over from other donors' samples. Each CDR3 is given with its conserved first and last residue. The order of the fields is CDR3 protein, CDR3 DNA, D gene, V gene, clone size, J gene. D genes are given only for firm matches. Where a row states a size, it is once, few, many or the class of an expanded clone; other rows omit it.

cdr3_aa: CAISAGQSSYDEQFF
cdr3_nt: TGTGCCATCAGTGCGGGACAGAGCTCCTACGATGAGCAGTTCTTC
d_call: TRBD1
v_call: TRBV10-3
clone_size: -
j_call: TRBJ2-1

cdr3_aa: CASSRPGQGFYEQYF
cdr3_nt: TGTGCCAGCAGTCGACCGGGACAGGGGTTCTACGAGCAGTACTTC
d_call: TRBD1
v_call: TRBV7-2
clone_size: -
j_call: TRBJ2-7

cdr3_aa: CASSEGRGGAGEAFF
cdr3_nt: TGTGCCAGCAGTGAAGGGAGGGGGGGGGCCGGGGAAGCTTTCTTT
d_call: -
v_call: TRBV6-1
clone_size: once
j_call: TRBJ1-1

cdr3_aa: CASSQLGQANEKLFF
cdr3_nt: TGTGCCAGCAGCCAACTCGGACAGGCTAATGAAAAACTGTTTTTT
d_call: TRBD1
v_call: TRBV7-6
clone_size: few
j_call: TRBJ1-4

cdr3_aa: CASSVQGQAFF
cdr3_nt: TGTGCCAGCAGCGTACAGGGACAAGCTTTCTTC
d_call: -
v_call: TRBV11-2
clone_size: -
j_call: TRBJ1-1

cdr3_aa: CASSYQQGRREKLFF
cdr3_nt: TGTGCCAGCAGTTACCAACAGGGCAGGCGTGAAAAACTGTTTTTT
d_call: -
v_call: TRBV6-6
clone_size: -
j_call: TRBJ1-4

cdr3_aa: CASSYPGTSRNEQFF
cdr3_nt: TGTGCCAGCAGCTACCCCGGGACTAGTCGTAATGAGCAGTTCTTC
d_call: TRBD2
v_call: TRBV7-8
clone_size: -
j_call: TRBJ2-1

cdr3_aa: CASTGAGGYEQFF
cdr3_nt: TGTGCCAGCACTGGGGCAGGGGGCTATGAGCAGTTCTTC
d_call: TRBD1
v_call: TRBV9
clone_size: -
j_call: TRBJ2-1

cdr3_aa: CASSTAGANVLTF
cdr3_nt: TGTGCCAGCAGTACGGCTGGGGCCAACGTCCTGACTTTC
d_call: -
v_call: TRBV7-9
clone_size: -
j_call: TRBJ2-6

cdr3_aa: CASSETGTSGIKQYF
cdr3_nt: TGTGCCAGCAGCGAAACCGGGACTAGCGGGATCAAGCAGTACTTC
d_call: TRBD2
v_call: TRBV9
clone_size: -
j_call: TRBJ2-7

cdr3_aa: CASSRPGTGVTGAFF
cdr3_nt: TGTGCCAGCAGCAGACCCGGGACAGGGGTCACGGGGGCTTTCTTT
d_call: TRBD1
v_call: TRBV14
clone_size: few
j_call: TRBJ1-1

cdr3_aa: CASSLGTSLGTDTQYF
cdr3_nt: TGTGCCAGCAGCTTAGGCACGAGCCTCGGCACAGATACGCAGTATTTT
d_call: -
v_call: TRBV7-9
clone_size: -
j_call: TRBJ2-3

cdr3_aa: CACSKDRGRTEAFF
cdr3_nt: TGTGCCTGTTCCAAGGACAGGGGGCGAACTGAAGCTTTCTTT
d_call: TRBD1
v_call: TRBV30
clone_size: -
j_call: TRBJ1-1

cdr3_aa: CASSPDRGETQYF
cdr3_nt: TGTGCCAGCAGCCCAGACAGGGGGGAGACCCAGTACTTC
d_call: TRBD1
v_call: TRBV6-4
clone_size: -
j_call: TRBJ2-5

cdr3_aa: CASLTGTSPYEQYF
cdr3_nt: TGTGCCAGCCTAACCGGGACTAGTCCCTACGAGCAGTACTTC
d_call: TRBD2
v_call: TRBV28
clone_size: -
j_call: TRBJ2-7

cdr3_aa: CATSPNQGRHSYNSPLHF
cdr3_nt: TGTGCCACCTCCCCGAATCAGGGTCGACACTCCTATAATTCACCCCTCCACTTT
d_call: -
v_call: TRBV25-1
clone_size: -
j_call: TRBJ1-6